This T cell receptor beta chain was obtained from a study of cytomegalovirus exposure and HLA in healthy donors. Findings of the study overall: Reportedly, TCR beta sequences accurately predicted HLA-A and HLA-B alleles in most subjects. A few chains tied to CMV proved CMV antigen-specific in vitro. Follow-up analysis later connected one missense variant in DCLRE1C with trimming of TCR beta V- and J-genes.

Amplification used 60 Vbeta primers and 13 Jbeta primers. Profiled with immunoSEQ multiplex PCR; TCRdb holds only in-frame clones, not every one. The data hold about 130,000 clones, with around 80% observed a single time. The trim removed 3 bases at V and 3 bases at J, leaving 7 bases unmatched. The V gene's germline CDR1 is MNHNS and CDR2 SASEGT. This CDR3 comprises 15 residues. The table lists this clone with a count of one. Its specificity is not known. The sample comprised PBMCs. The chain employs TRBV6-1 and TRBJ2-7; 8 bases align to TRBD1. This receptor was obtained from a woman aged 18 to 35 in good health and CMV-seropositive. CDR3 in amino acids: CASSDVAGGLYEQYF. DNA for the CDR3: TGTGCCAGCAGTGATGTGGCAGGGGGCCTCTACGAGCAGTACTTC.